This T cell receptor (beta chain) appears in the sequencing data of a study of T-cell memory formation after mild COVID-19. V gave up 1 base and J gave up 1 base; unmatched junction bases: 3. The CDR3 is 15 residues long. Germline assignment: CDR1 SGHTA and CDR2 FQGTGA. Findings of the study overall: Prior to infection, memory already included some responding clones, suggesting cross-reactive memory joined.

TCRdb analysed the 5' RACE reads with MiXCR anew, one entry per CDR3 protein. Of 180,000 or so distinct CDR3 sequences listed, under 20% were seen once; the top ten hold about 2.1%. This clonotype was seen only a few times. The antigen remains unidentified. Sequencing was carried out using PBMCs or a T cell subset sorted from them (not recorded which). The sequence derives from an adult woman who had mild COVID-19 (a few samples of this study predate the infection). Cell type and time point are not known. The rearrangement joins TRBV7-3 to TRBJ1-2; TRBD1 aligns across 7 bases. In DNA form, the CDR3 reads TGTGCCAGCAGCTTAAGTGGGACAGATAACTATGGCTACACCTTC. It yields the protein CASSLSGTDNYGYTF. Looking up the rest from reference TRBV7-3 and TRBJ1-2 gives the full variable domain: GAGVSQTPSNKVTEKGKYVELRCDPISGHTALYWYRQSLGQGPEFLIYFQGTGAADDSGLPNDRFFAVRPEGSVSTLKIQRTERGDSAVYLCASSLSGTDNYGYTFGSGTRLTVV.